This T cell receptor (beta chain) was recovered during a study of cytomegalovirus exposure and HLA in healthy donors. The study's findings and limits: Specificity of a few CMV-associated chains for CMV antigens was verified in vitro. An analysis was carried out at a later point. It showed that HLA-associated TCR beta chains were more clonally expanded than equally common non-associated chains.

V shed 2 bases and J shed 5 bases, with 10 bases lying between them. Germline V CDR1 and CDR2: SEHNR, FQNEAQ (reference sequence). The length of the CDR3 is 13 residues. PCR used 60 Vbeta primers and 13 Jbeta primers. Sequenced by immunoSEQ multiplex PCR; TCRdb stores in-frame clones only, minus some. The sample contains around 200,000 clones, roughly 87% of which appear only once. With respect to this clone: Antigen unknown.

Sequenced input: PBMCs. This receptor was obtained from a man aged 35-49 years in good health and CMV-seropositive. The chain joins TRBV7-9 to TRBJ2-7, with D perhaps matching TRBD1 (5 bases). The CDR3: CASSLIRGHEQYV. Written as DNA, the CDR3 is TGTGCCAGCAGCTTAATTAGGGGCCACGAGCAGTACGTC.